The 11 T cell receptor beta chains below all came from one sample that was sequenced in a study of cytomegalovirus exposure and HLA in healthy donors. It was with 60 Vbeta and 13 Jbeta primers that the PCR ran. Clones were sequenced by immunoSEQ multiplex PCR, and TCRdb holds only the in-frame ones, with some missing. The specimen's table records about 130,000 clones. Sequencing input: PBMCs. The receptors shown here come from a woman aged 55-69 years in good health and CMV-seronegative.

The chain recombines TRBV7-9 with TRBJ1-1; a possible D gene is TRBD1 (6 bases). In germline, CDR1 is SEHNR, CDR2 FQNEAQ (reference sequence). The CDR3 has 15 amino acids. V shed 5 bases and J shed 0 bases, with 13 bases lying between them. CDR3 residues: CASSLTGTLNTEAFF. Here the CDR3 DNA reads TGTGCCAGCAGCCTCACCGGGACACTGAACACTGAAGCTTTCTTT.

The CDR3 loop reads CASSPQGQGGYEQYF. The CDR3 DNA sequence: TGTGCCAGCAGCCCCCAGGGACAGGGGGGGTACGAGCAGTACTTC. The chain has TRBV21-1 and TRBJ2-7; the table's D call of TRBD1 was not tested on the DNA. TRBV21-1 is shown as a pseudogene. The CDR3 has 15 amino acids.

The CDR3 protein is CASRQTVFGQPQHF. CDR3 DNA sequence: TGCGCCAGCCGACAAACGGTATTTGGTCAGCCCCAGCATTTT. The rearrangement joins TRBV4-1 to TRBJ1-5; D gene ambiguous. V lost 8 bases and J lost 6, with 17 bases in between. Germline-derived CDR1 and CDR2 are MGHRA and YSYEKL. This CDR3 contains 14 residues.

The DNA for the CDR3 is TGTGCCAGCAGGCACAACACAGATACGCAGTATTTT. Its translation: CASRHNTDTQYF. The chain combines TRBV6-5 with TRBJ2-3; D is ambiguous. V was cut by 6 bases and J by 2 bases, with 6 bases left in between. The CDR3 covers 12 residues. CDR1 and CDR2 (germline): MNHEY, SVGAGI.

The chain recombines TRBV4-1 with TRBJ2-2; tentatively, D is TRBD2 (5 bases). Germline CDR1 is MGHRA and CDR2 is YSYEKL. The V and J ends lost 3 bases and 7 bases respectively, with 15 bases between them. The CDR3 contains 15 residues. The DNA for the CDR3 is TGCGCCAGCAGCCAGCCAGTTAGGGCGGGCGGGGAGCTGTTTTTT. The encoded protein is CASSQPVRAGGELFF.

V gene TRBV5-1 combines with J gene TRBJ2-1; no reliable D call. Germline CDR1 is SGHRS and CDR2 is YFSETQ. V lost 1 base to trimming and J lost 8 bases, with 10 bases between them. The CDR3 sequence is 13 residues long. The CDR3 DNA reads TGCGCCAGCAGCTTGACTCTCTCCGATGAGCAGTTCTTC. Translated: CASSLTLSDEQFF. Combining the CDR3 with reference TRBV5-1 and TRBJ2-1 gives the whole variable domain KAGVTQTPRYLIKTRGQQVTLSCSPISGHRSVSWYQQTPGQGLQFLFEYFSETQRNKGNFPGRFSGRQFSNSRSEMNVSTLELGDSALYLCASSLTLSDEQFFGPGTRLTVL.

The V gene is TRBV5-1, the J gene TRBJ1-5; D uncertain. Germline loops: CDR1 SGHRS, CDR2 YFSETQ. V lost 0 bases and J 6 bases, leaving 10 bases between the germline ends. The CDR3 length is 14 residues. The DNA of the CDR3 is TGCGCCAGCAGCTTGGCCCTAGGTGTTCAGCCCCAGCATTTT. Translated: CASSLALGVQPQHF. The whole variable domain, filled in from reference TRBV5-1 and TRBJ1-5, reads KAGVTQTPRYLIKTRGQQVTLSCSPISGHRSVSWYQQTPGQGLQFLFEYFSETQRNKGNFPGRFSGRQFSNSRSEMNVSTLELGDSALYLCASSLALGVQPQHFGDGTRLSIL.

The CDR3 DNA is TGCGCCAGCAGCACAGGACAGGGAGAGACCCAGTACTTC. Its translation: CASSTGQGETQYF. V is TRBV5-1 and J is TRBJ2-5; 8 nucleotides line up with TRBD1. Germline V gene lookup returns CDR1 SGHRS and CDR2 YFSETQ. The CDR3 is made up of 13 amino acids. V gave up 4 bases and J gave up 4 bases; unmatched junction bases: 3.

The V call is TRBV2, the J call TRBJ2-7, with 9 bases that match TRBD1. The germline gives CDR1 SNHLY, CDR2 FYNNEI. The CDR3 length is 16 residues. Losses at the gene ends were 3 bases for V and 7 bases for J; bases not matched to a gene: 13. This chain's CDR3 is CASSDEGTGRYIEQYF. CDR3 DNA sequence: TGTGCCAGCAGTGACGAGGGGACAGGGAGATACATTGAGCAGTACTTC.

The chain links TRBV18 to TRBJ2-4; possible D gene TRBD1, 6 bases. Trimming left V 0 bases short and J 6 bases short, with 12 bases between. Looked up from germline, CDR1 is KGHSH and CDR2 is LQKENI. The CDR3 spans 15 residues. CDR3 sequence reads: CASSPPGARGNIQYF. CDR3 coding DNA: TGTGCCAGCTCACCACCGGGGGCGCGAGGAAACATTCAGTACTTC.

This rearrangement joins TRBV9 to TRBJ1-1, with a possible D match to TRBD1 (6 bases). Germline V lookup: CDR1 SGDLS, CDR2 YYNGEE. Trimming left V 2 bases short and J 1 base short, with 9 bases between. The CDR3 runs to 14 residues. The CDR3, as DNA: TGTGCCAGCAGCGTCGAAGGGGGGAACACTGAAGCTTTCTTT. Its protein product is CASSVEGGNTEAFF.